This is a list of T cell receptor beta chains from one sample in a study of identical twins' blood T cells. TCRdb analysed the 5' RACE reads with MiXCR anew, one entry per CDR3 protein. The repertoire holds fewer than 450,000 distinct CDR3 sequences, with roughly 27% as singletons. Sequencing was carried out using PBMCs. Source of these receptors: a woman aged 18-55 years in good health. CDR3s include the opening cysteine and the closing phenylalanine or tryptophan. The D gene is left open where the match is weak. Clone sizes are given selectively: once, few, many, or a class where the clone is expanded.

>TRBV9|many|NA|TRBJ2-5
TGTGCCAGCAGCTCAGGACTCCACGGAGAGACCCAGTACTTC
CASSSGLHGETQYF
>TRBV7-9|few|TRBD2|TRBJ2-1
TGTGCCAGCATGAGCGGGACGTACAATGAGCAGTTCTTC
CASMSGTYNEQFF
>TRBV4-1|few|TRBD1|TRBJ1-5
TGCGCCAGCAGCCAAGGGGACCGGACAGGGAGCAATCAGCCCCAGCATTTT
CASSQGDRTGSNQPQHF
>TRBV11-2|few|TRBD1|TRBJ2-1
TGTGCCAGCAGCTTTCAGGGGGCCTACTACAATGAGCAGTTCTTC
CASSFQGAYYNEQFF
>TRBV27|NA|NA|TRBJ2-1
TGTGCCAGCAGAGAGGACTACAATGAGCAGTTCTTC
CASREDYNEQFF
>TRBV29-1|many|NA|TRBJ1-1
TGCAGCGTCCCAATTAACACTGAAGCTTTCTTT
CSVPINTEAFF
>TRBV11-2|NA|NA|TRBJ2-1
TGTGCCAGCAGCCCGGACGGACTCTCCTACAATGAGCAGTTCTTC
CASSPDGLSYNEQFF
>TRBV10-3|few|NA|TRBJ2-3
TGTGCCACCCTCAACTTCGTAAATCCGGGCTCACGGACAGATACGCAGTATTTT
CATLNFVNPGSRTDTQYF
>TRBV7-2|few|NA|TRBJ2-7
TGTGCCAGCAGCTTGTCGTCCACCTACGAGCAGTACTTC
CASSLSSTYEQYF
>TRBV18|few|TRBD2|TRBJ2-7
TGTGCCAGCTCACCAGCGGGAGTTCTTTCGTCTGAGCAGTACTTC
CASSPAGVLSSEQYF
>TRBV3-1|many|NA|TRBJ1-2
TGTGCCAGCAGCCAAGCCGGCTATGGCTACACCTTC
CASSQAGYGYTF